These 17 T cell receptor beta chains share one sample of origin, sequenced in a study of patients and donors after allogeneic stem cell transplantation. TCRdb reprocessed the RT-PCR reads with MiXCR, giving one entry per CDR3 protein. The sample yields about 960,000 distinct CDR3 sequences, more than 15% seen once. Sequenced input: blood, either unsorted or a sorted T cell fraction (not recorded which). All receptors come from a human donor who was either an allogeneic HSCT recipient or a stem cell or donor lymphocyte infusion donor (not recorded which). It is not recorded whose cells these are; they may come from a transplant donor.

This clonotype was found a few times. This chain's CDR3 is CASSRDRVGELFF. The CDR3 DNA reads TGTGCCAGCAGCCGGGACAGGGTCGGGGAGCTGTTTTTT. V is TRBV6-4 and J is TRBJ2-2; 9 positions match TRBD1. Germline V gives CDR1 MRHNA, CDR2 SNTAGT. The CDR3 has 13 residues. Trimming at V came to 6 bases and at J to 7 bases, leaving 3 bases not matched to a gene.

This clonotype was seen at least ten times. The chain is built from TRBV20-1 and TRBJ1-1; D is uncertain. Germline values: CDR1 DFQATT, CDR2 SNEGSKA (reference sequence). This CDR3 is 13 amino acids long. Trimming left V 6 bases short and J 1 base short, with 12 bases between. The CDR3 loop is CSASSFSNTEAFF. The DNA of the CDR3 is TGCAGTGCCAGCTCATTCTCGAACACTGAAGCTTTCTTT.

The chain combines TRBV3-1 with TRBJ2-4; TRBD2 is a possible D gene (6 bases). Germline lookup yields CDR1 LGHDT and CDR2 YNNKEL (reference sequence). V lost 4 bases and J lost 9, with 22 bases in between. The CDR3 is 16 amino acids. The CDR3 nucleotides read TGTGCCAGCAGCCCGGCCGGGAGCGCACCACGACGCATTCAGTACTTC. It encodes CASSPAGSAPRRIQYF.

This clonotype was detected a few times. The J gene is TRBJ2-1, the V gene TRBV24-1; D may be TRBD1 or TRBD2 (5 bases each). Trimming left V 5 bases short and J 4 bases short, with 14 bases between. Germline CDR1 KGHDR, CDR2 SFDVKD. CDR3 size: 15 residues. The CDR3 here is CATSAGGTSYNEQFF. The CDR3 nucleotides are TGTGCCACCAGTGCTGGGGGTACATCTTACAATGAGCAGTTCTTC.

V usage is TRBV27 and J usage is TRBJ2-7; the D gene is possibly TRBD1 (5 bases). This CDR3 is built from 17 residues. The V gene's germline CDR1 is MNHEY and CDR2 SMNVEV (reference sequence). The germline V and J ends were trimmed by 4 bases and 7 bases, with 26 bases remaining between them. CDR3 sequence: CASSSPLRVGFDGEQYF. The CDR3 DNA is TGTGCCAGCAGTTCGCCCCTCAGGGTAGGGTTCGATGGGGAGCAGTACTTC.

This clonotype came up a few times. The rearrangement uses TRBV4-1 and TRBJ1-2; the D gene is possibly TRBD1 (5 bases). V was pared by 0 bases and J by 7 bases, with 18 bases between. The CDR3 has 16 amino acids. CDR1 is MGHRA, CDR2 YSYEKL, per germline. In DNA form, the CDR3 reads TGCGCCAGCAGCCAAGACAGGGTGCGGATCTCTTTTGGCTACACCTTC. It translates to CASSQDRVRISFGYTF.

The V gene is TRBV5-5, the J gene TRBJ1-2, with D tentatively TRBD1 (5 bases). V was shortened by 1 base and J by 4 bases, with 11 bases between the two germline ends. This CDR3 has 14 amino acids. Germline loops: CDR1 SGHKS, CDR2 YYEKEE (reference sequence). CDR3 DNA sequence: TGTGCCAGCAGCTTGTTCGACAGTACCTATGGCTACACCTTC. Its protein product is CASSLFDSTYGYTF.

This rearrangement joins TRBV7-8 to TRBJ2-7, with 7 nucleotides matching TRBD2. This CDR3 is built from 14 residues. Germline CDR1 SGHVS, CDR2 FQNEAQ. V shed 5 bases, J shed 4 bases, and the junction held 8 bases outside the gene matches. CDR3 nucleotides: TGTGCCAGCAGCCTTCGGGAGGACGGTTACGAGCAGTACTTC. This translates into CASSLREDGYEQYF.

This clonotype was counted between two and nine times. This chain joins TRBV24-1 and TRBJ1-2, with TRBD1 as a possible D gene (5 bases). CDR3 size: 14 residues. CDR1 KGHDR and CDR2 SFDVKD come from the germline V gene. V was cut by 11 bases and J by 8 bases, with 23 bases left in between. The CDR3 here is CAIGGGRTSQGYTF. The CDR3 DNA reads as TGTGCCATCGGCGGAGGTCGGACATCACAGGGCTACACCTTC.

This clonotype was recorded a few times. The chain recombines TRBV20-1 with TRBJ1-1; D is perhaps TRBD1 (5 bases). Per the germline V gene, CDR1 is DFQATT and CDR2 is SNEGSKA (reference sequence). This CDR3 contains 13 residues. The V end lost 6 bases, the J end lost 1 base, and 12 bases lay between the germline ends. The CDR3, as DNA: TGCAGTGCACTTTGGGGGGGGAACACTGAAGCTTTCTTT. It is translated as CSALWGGNTEAFF.

The chain is built from TRBV5-1 and TRBJ2-3; 13 bases agree with TRBD2. This CDR3 comprises 17 residues. The V gene end was trimmed by 4 bases and the J gene end by 3 bases; junction bases not matched to a gene: 8. The germline V gene encodes CDR1 SGHRS and CDR2 YFSETQ. The CDR3 DNA is TGCGCCAGCAGCCAGAAACGACTAGCGGGGGGAACAGATACGCAGTATTTT. It translates to CASSQKRLAGGTDTQYF.

In this sample, this clonotype turned up once. The conserved phenylalanine or tryptophan normally closing the CDR3 is absent here, so this likely arose from a read error. The rearrangement links TRBV12-3 or TRBV12-4 to TRBJ2-4; the D gene is possibly TRBD2 (5 bases). This CDR3 is built from 14 residues. Trimming stripped 2 bases from V and 8 bases from J, with 13 bases between. The chain's CDR3 is CASSLSFERYIQYL. In DNA, the CDR3 is TGTGCCAGCAGTTTAAGCTTCGAGCGGTACATTCAGTACCTC.

This clonotype was seen only a few times. The chain joins TRBV18 to TRBJ2-2, with D perhaps TRBD2 (5 bases). The CDR3 sequence is 15 residues long. The ends were cut back, 2 bases at V and 6 bases at J, with 13 bases in the middle. The germline V gene encodes CDR1 KGHSH and CDR2 LQKENI. CDR3 amino acids: CASSPIRGISGELFF. In DNA, the CDR3 is TGTGCCAGCTCACCAATTAGAGGGATCTCCGGGGAGCTGTTTTTT.

The rearrangement joins TRBV6-2 or TRBV6-3 to TRBJ2-3; 9 bases map to TRBD2. V lost 2 bases to trimming and J lost 6 bases; unmatched junction nucleotides: 6. The CDR3 is 15 residues long. Germline V lookup: CDR1 MNHEY, CDR2 SVGEGT. CDR3 protein: CASSYERGAEDTQYF. CDR3 bases: TGTGCCAGCAGTTACGAGCGGGGGGCCGAGGATACGCAGTATTTT.

This chain uses TRBV19 with TRBJ2-3, with 8 bases fitting TRBD1. Germline V gene sequence: CDR1 LNHDA, CDR2 SQIVND (reference sequence). The CDR3 length is 14 residues. V lost 5 bases and J lost 4; bases outside the gene matches: 5. CDR3 in DNA: TGTGCCAGTAGTCCCCGACAGGGGCCAGATACGCAGTATTTT. Its translation is CASSPRQGPDTQYF.

The V gene is TRBV10-3, the J gene TRBJ2-2, with 7 bases that match TRBD1. V dropped 7 bases and J dropped 0; count of bases not matched to a gene: 2. The germline gives CDR1 ENHRY, CDR2 SYGVKD. This CDR3 region has 14 residues. CDR3 nucleotide sequence: TGTGCCATCACTGGGACAGCGAACACCGGGGAGCTGTTTTTT. Protein sequence: CAITGTANTGELFF.

V usage is TRBV7-2 and J usage is TRBJ1-2; 8 bases map to TRBD1. The CDR3 loop spans 15 amino acids. Germline CDR1 SGHTA, CDR2 FQGNSA. Germline trimming cut 5 bases from V and 4 bases from J; bases unmatched to any gene: 9. This CDR3 reads CASSRAGQDIYGYTF. The CDR3 DNA is TGTGCCAGCAGCCGTGCGGGACAGGACATCTATGGCTACACCTTC.